Sequencing of this T cell receptor (beta chain) was carried out in a study of T cells in Graves' hyperthyroidism and ophthalmopathy. Study-level information: Before treatment of any kind, peripheral blood was taken at initial diagnosis.

The CDR3 consists of 16 residues. V gave up 6 bases and J gave up 2 bases; unmatched junction bases: 12. Amplified TCR beta CDR3 regions came from RNA transcripts. The TCR CDR3 was amplified in a first-round RT-PCR using the HTBI primer set. MiXCR, applied by TCRdb to the multiplex PCR reads, yields one record per CDR3 protein. Here the sample spans 500,000 to 800,000 distinct CDR3 sequences, roughly 15% being singletons. Study observations and caveats: Most thyroid-expanded clonotypes above 0.001 were also found in blood.

This clonotype appeared many times. No antigen is known for it. Ophthalmopathy cases met thresholds of Clinical Activity Score at least 3, NOSPECS grade at least 4 and duration under 3 months. Exclusion of patients followed from uncontrolled infection, other autoimmune disease, pregnancy or lactation. The gene calls are TRBV12-3 or TRBV12-4 and TRBJ2-5; 7 bases agree with TRBD1. Material: blood. The clonotype comes from a woman between 45 and 65 years old with Graves' ophthalmopathy. CDR3 nucleotides: TGTGCCAGCAGCCCCAGACAGGGTTTTGCACAAGAGACCCAGTACTTC. Translating it yields CASSPRQGFAQETQYF.